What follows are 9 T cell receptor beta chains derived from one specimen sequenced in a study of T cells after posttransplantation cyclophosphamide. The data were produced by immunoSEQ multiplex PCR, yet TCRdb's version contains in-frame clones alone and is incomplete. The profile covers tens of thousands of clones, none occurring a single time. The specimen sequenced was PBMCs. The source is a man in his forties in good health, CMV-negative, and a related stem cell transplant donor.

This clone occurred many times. CDR3 loop: CASSFNTGGAGELFF. The CDR3 DNA reads TGTGCCAGCAGCTTTAACACCGGGGGGGCCGGGGAGCTGTTTTTT. This sequence joins TRBV5-4 and TRBJ2-2; TRBD2 matches at 8 bases. The V segment lost 2 bases and the J segment 6 bases; nucleotides outside the gene matches: 6. Germline V gives CDR1 SGHNT, CDR2 YYREEE (reference sequence). This CDR3 is built from 15 residues.

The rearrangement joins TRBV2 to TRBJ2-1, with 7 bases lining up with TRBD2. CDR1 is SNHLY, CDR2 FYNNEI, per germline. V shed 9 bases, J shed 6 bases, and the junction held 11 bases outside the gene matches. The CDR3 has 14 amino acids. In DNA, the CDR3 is TGTGCCAGTGGAAATGGACTAGGAAGCAATGAGCAGTTCTTC. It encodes CASGNGLGSNEQFF.

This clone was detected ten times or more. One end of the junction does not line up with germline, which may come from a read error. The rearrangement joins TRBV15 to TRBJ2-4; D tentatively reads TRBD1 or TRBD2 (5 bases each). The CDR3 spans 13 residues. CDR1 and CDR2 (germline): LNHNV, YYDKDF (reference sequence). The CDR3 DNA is TGTGCCACCAGCGGAGACAGAGGGAACATTCAGTACTTC. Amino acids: CATSGDRGNIQYF.

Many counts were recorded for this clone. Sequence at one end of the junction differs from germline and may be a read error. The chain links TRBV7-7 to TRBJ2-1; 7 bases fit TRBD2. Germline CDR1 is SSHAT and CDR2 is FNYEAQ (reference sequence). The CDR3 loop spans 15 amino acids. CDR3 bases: TGTGCTAGCAGCACTACTAGCGCCAGCTACAATGAGCAGTTCTTC. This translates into CASSTTSASYNEQFF.

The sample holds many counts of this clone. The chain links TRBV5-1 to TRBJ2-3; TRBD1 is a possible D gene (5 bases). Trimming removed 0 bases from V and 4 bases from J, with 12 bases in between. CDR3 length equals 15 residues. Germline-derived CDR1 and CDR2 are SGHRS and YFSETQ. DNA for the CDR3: TGCGCCAGCAGCTTGGAGGGCGCAGGGCCAGATACGCAGTATTTT. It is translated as CASSLEGAGPDTQYF.

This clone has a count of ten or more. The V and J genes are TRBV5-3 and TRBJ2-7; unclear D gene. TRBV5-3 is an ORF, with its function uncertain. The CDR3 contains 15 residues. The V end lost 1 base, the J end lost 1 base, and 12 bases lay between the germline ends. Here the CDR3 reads CARSLLADKSYEQYV. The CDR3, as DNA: TGTGCCAGAAGCTTGCTGGCAGACAAATCCTACGAGCAGTACGTC.

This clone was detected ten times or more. Here the CDR3 reads CATSRSTGLQYF. DNA of the CDR3: TGTGCCACCAGCAGATCGACAGGGTTGCAGTACTTC. This rearrangement joins TRBV15 to TRBJ2-7; 7 bases are a match to TRBD1. The germline V gene encodes CDR1 LNHNV and CDR2 YYDKDF (reference sequence). There are 12 residues in the CDR3. J was trimmed by 9 bases and V by 2 bases; bases with no gene match: 4.

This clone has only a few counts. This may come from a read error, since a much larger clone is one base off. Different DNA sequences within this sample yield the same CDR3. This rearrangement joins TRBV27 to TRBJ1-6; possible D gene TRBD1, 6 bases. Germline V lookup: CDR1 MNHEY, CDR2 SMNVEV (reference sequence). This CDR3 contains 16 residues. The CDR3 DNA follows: TGTGCCAGCAGTCAAGCGGGGGGCAAAGTTAATTCCCCCCTCCACTTT. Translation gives CASSQAGGKVNSPLHF.

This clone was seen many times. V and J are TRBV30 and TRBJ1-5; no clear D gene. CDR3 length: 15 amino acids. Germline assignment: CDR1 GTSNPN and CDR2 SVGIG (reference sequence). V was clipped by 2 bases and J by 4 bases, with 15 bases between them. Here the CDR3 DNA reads TGTGCCTGGAGTAAATCCTCTCCCCTAAATCAGCCCCAGCATTTT. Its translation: CAWSKSSPLNQPQHF.